The subject of this entry is one T cell receptor (beta chain). The antigen remains unidentified. Treatment denoted: some 20 received Ad26.COV2.S at low or high dose, single or two shots; roughly 5 received placebo; per-sample allocation not given. Material that was analyzed had been drawn on day 63 after the first vaccine or placebo injection. The data belong to a study of Ad26.COV2.S vaccination and SARS-CoV-2 variants. Study information: The trial was COV1001 and the donor's arm was Ad26.COV2.S. Once or twice, 56 days apart, Ad26.COV2.S was delivered intramuscularly.

This CDR3 spans 13 amino acids. With 4 bases removed from V and 4 bases from J, the gap between germline ends came to 10 bases. Germline CDR1 is MGHRA and CDR2 is YSYEKL. The protocol was immunoSEQ multiplex PCR, while the TCRdb copy is restricted to in-frame clones and leaves out a portion. The sample includes about 350,000 clones, about 85% of them seen just once. Overall study findings and caveats: The study found higher spike-specific TCR breadth in vaccine than placebo recipients.

Material: peripheral blood, obtained in a trial of Ad26.COV2.S vaccine versus placebo. The receptor's source is a person aged 18-65 years who received the Ad26.COV2.S COVID-19 vaccine or a placebo. The chain couples TRBV4-1 to TRBJ1-1; D gene ambiguous. This chain's CDR3 is CASSPASGTEAFF. The CDR3, as DNA: TGCGCCAGCAGCCCTGCTAGCGGCACTGAAGCTTTCTTT.